The entry below gives a single T cell receptor (beta chain) sequence along with its context. How the authors handled the data: Cell counts per sample came from amplifying reference gene primers. Clones were sequenced by immunoSEQ multiplex PCR, and TCRdb holds only the in-frame ones, with some missing. V and J calls and clone size are as listed in that table; D and trimming were resolved from the DNA. The sample includes 110,000 to 150,000 clones, about 89% of them seen just once. The sample comes from a study of blood T cell repertoires in COVID-19. Study background: COVID-19 samples, acute and convalescent, were from the United States, Italy and Spain. Sample material is recorded as cDNA or gDNA derived from T cells, B-cell-depleted T cells, or PBMCs.

The receptor was isolated from a man between 60 and 75 years old with active or convalescent COVID-19. Material for sequencing was peripheral blood.

The CDR3 is CSVEGGSNTGELFF. The CDR3 DNA is TGCAGCGTCGAGGGAGGGTCGAACACCGGGGAGCTGTTTTTT. V gene TRBV29-1 combines with J gene TRBJ2-2, with 7 bases fitting TRBD2. Trimming at V came to 6 bases and at J to 0 bases, leaving 4 bases not matched to a gene. This CDR3 region has 14 residues. Germline values: CDR1 SQVTM, CDR2 ANQGSEA.